The present T cell receptor (beta chain) was sequenced within a study of blood T cell repertoires in COVID-19. Study-level information: Specimens from acute and convalescent COVID-19 originated in the United States, Italy and Spain. T cells, B-cell-depleted T cells, or PBMCs provided the cDNA or gDNA that served as material.

Losses at the gene ends were 5 bases for V and 4 bases for J; bases not matched to a gene: 6. CDR3 length: 15 amino acids. Looked up from germline, CDR1 is MNHNY and CDR2 is SVGAGI (reference sequence). Original analysis: Quantification of nucleated cells was approximated via reference gene primer amplification. Sequencing was performed with immunoSEQ multiplex PCR; in TCRdb, only in-frame clones are kept and a portion is missing. V, J and clone size derive from that table, while D and trimming were established from the DNA sequence. The profile shows approximately 170,000 clones, roughly nine tenths of them singletons.

The sequencing sample was made of peripheral blood. The chain has TRBV6-6 and TRBJ1-2; TRBD1 matches at 11 bases. This clonotype originated in a woman in her 70s with acute or convalescent COVID-19. This chain's CDR3 is CASSTDRGQVYGYTF. In DNA, the CDR3 is TGTGCCAGCAGTACGGACAGGGGGCAGGTCTATGGCTACACCTTC.